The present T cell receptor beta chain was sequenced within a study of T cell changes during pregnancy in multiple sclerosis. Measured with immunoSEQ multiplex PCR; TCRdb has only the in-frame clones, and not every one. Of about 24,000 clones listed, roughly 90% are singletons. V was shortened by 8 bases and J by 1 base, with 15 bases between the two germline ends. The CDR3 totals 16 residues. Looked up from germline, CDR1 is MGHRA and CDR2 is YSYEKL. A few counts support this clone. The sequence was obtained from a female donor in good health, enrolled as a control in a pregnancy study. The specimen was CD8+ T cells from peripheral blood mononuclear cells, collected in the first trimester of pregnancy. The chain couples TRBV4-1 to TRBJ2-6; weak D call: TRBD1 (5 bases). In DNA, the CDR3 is TGCGCCAGCGCGGACACCACCTTTTCTGGGGCCAACGTCCTGACTTTC. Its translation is CASADTTFSGANVLTF.